This TCR beta chain emerged from a study of glioma-infiltrating T cells after dendritic cell vaccination. Study in general: Dendritic cells derived from monocytes and pulsed with autologous tumor lysate formed the vaccine.

Input was around 2.1 ug genomic DNA, or all available if less. Primers: 60 V beta forward and 13 J beta reverse. Method: immunoSEQ multiplex PCR; TCRdb's copy keeps in-frame clones and lacks some. The table includes 85,000 to 100,000 clones, less than 85% detected once. Time point denoted: after dendritic cell vaccination, including at tumor progression/relapse. Blood PBMC samples: pre-vaccination, two weeks post third vaccination, and at tumor progression. From germline, CDR1 is MNHEY and CDR2 SVGAGI. The CDR3 loop spans 14 amino acids. Trimming removed 2 bases from V and 4 bases from J, with 12 bases in between.

The receptor was isolated from a human donor with glioblastoma. Sequenced here: blood, sampled after dendritic cell vaccination. The chain couples TRBV6-5 to TRBJ2-7; D perhaps matches TRBD1 (5 bases). CDR3 region: CASSYGAESYEQYF. In DNA form, the CDR3 reads TGTGCCAGCAGTTACGGGGCGGAATCTTACGAGCAGTACTTC.